The rows below give T cell receptor beta chains drawn from one sample of a study of technical replicates of blood from several donors. Profiled with immunoSEQ multiplex PCR; TCRdb holds only in-frame clones, not every one. The sample lists 15,000 or so clones; just over 85% were seen once. The sequencing sample was made of PBMCs. These receptors all come from a human donor in good health. The CDR3 runs from the conserved cysteine through the conserved F or W. Each record gives: CDR3 protein, CDR3 DNA, V gene, J gene, D gene, clone size, CDR3 length. The D gene is left open where the match is weak. Expanded clones get a size class; other rows say once, few or many, or leave the size out.

CDR3: CASSYKPSGIPYF; DNA: TGTGCCAGCAGCTACAAACCTAGCGGGATCCCGTACTTC; V: TRBV7-2; J: TRBJ2-5; D: TRBD2; size: once; length: 13
CDR3: CASSYEGGSGNTIYF; DNA: TGTGCCAGCAGTTACGAAGGGGGCTCTGGAAACACCATATATTTT; V: TRBV6-5; J: TRBJ1-3; D: NA; size: NA; length: 15
CDR3: CASSLLSGGDRGYEQYF; DNA: TGTGCCAGCAGTTTATTATCTGGGGGGGACAGGGGCTACGAGCAGTACTTC; V: TRBV28; J: TRBJ2-7; D: TRBD1; size: NA; length: 17
CDR3: CASSLQGTAKNIQYF; DNA: TGTGCCAGCAGTCTACAGGGTACAGCCAAAAACATTCAGTACTTC; V: TRBV6-5; J: TRBJ2-4; D: NA; size: NA; length: 15
CDR3: CASSEGGTLAKNIQYF; DNA: TGTGCCAGCAGTGAGGGGGGGACCCTAGCCAAAAACATTCAGTACTTC; V: TRBV2; J: TRBJ2-4; D: TRBD2; size: NA; length: 16
CDR3: CASTQLAAATKYF; DNA: TGTGCCAGCACCCAACTAGCGGCAGCGACGAAATACTTC; V: TRBV6-1; J: TRBJ2-7; D: TRBD2; size: NA; length: 13
CDR3: CASSDWVSGRANEQFF; DNA: TGTGCCAGCAGTGATTGGGTTAGCGGGAGGGCCAATGAGCAGTTCTTC; V: TRBV6-1; J: TRBJ2-1; D: TRBD2; size: NA; length: 16
CDR3: CASSLSERASEQYF; DNA: TGTGCCAGCAGTCTATCTGAGAGGGCTAGCGAGCAGTACTTC; V: TRBV6-5; J: TRBJ2-7; D: NA; size: NA; length: 14
CDR3: CASSDSTGGYNEQFF; DNA: TGTGCCAGCAGTGACTCGACAGGGGGCTACAATGAGCAGTTCTTC; V: TRBV6-4; J: TRBJ2-1; D: TRBD1; size: NA; length: 15
CDR3: CAWRGTGGGETQYF; DNA: TGTGCCTGGAGAGGTACAGGGGGGGGAGAGACCCAGTACTTC; V: TRBV30; J: TRBJ2-5; D: NA; size: NA; length: 14
CDR3: CASSLVALTGEITEAFF; DNA: TGCGCCAGCAGCTTGGTCGCGCTGACAGGGGAAATCACTGAAGCTTTCTTT; V: TRBV5-1; J: TRBJ1-1; D: TRBD1; size: NA; length: 17
CDR3: CASSLSGYHYGYTF; DNA: TGTGCCAGCAGTTTGTCAGGTTACCACTATGGCTACACCTTC; V: TRBV27; J: TRBJ1-2; D: NA; size: once; length: 14
CDR3: CASSDPEGGLGEKLFF; DNA: TGTGCCAGCAGTGACCCGGAGGGCGGGCTTGGGGAAAAACTGTTTTTT; V: TRBV6-4; J: TRBJ1-4; D: NA; size: NA; length: 16
CDR3: CASSGNYWETQYF; DNA: TGTGCCAGCAGTGGTAACTACTGGGAGACCCAGTACTTC; V: TRBV2; J: TRBJ2-5; D: NA; size: NA; length: 13
CDR3: CASTRRLDSYNEQFF; DNA: TGTGCCAGCACTAGACGGCTCGACAGCTACAATGAGCAGTTCTTC; V: TRBV28; J: TRBJ2-1; D: NA; size: NA; length: 15
CDR3: CASSAQGRNQPQHF; DNA: TGTGCCAGCAGTGCACAGGGGCGCAATCAGCCCCAGCATTTT; V: TRBV2; J: TRBJ1-5; D: TRBD1; size: few; length: 14
CDR3: CASSLGRSNEQYF; DNA: TGTGCCAGCAGCCTAGGACGGAGTAACGAGCAGTACTTC; V: TRBV11-3; J: TRBJ2-7; D: NA; size: NA; length: 13
CDR3: CASSSPSYTGELFF; DNA: TGTGCCAGCAGCTCGCCTAGCTACACCGGGGAGCTGTTTTTT; V: TRBV7-9; J: TRBJ2-2; D: NA; size: once; length: 14
CDR3: CASSTGTSQETQYF; DNA: TGCGCCAGCAGCACCGGGACTAGCCAAGAGACCCAGTACTTC; V: TRBV5-1; J: TRBJ2-5; D: TRBD2; size: NA; length: 14
CDR3: CASSPRAGGTSGYNEQFF; DNA: TGTGCCAGCTCACCAAGGGCAGGGGGGACTAGCGGATACAATGAGCAGTTCTTC; V: TRBV18; J: TRBJ2-1; D: TRBD2; size: NA; length: 18
CDR3: CAWSDDRPGYTF; DNA: TGTGCCTGGAGTGACGACAGGCCCGGCTACACCTTC; V: TRBV30; J: TRBJ1-2; D: NA; size: few; length: 12
CDR3: CASSRARVAATGELFF; DNA: TGTGCCAGCAGCCGAGCCCGGGTAGCGGCCACCGGGGAGCTGTTTTTT; V: TRBV5-8; J: TRBJ2-2; D: NA; size: NA; length: 16
CDR3: CASSFQSGSWLLEQYF; DNA: TGTGCCAGCAGTTTCCAAAGCGGGTCCTGGTTACTCGAGCAGTACTTC; V: TRBV28; J: TRBJ2-7; D: NA; size: once; length: 16
CDR3: CAWRVGTGYTGELFF; DNA: TGTGCCTGGAGAGTAGGGACAGGGTACACCGGGGAGCTGTTTTTT; V: TRBV30; J: TRBJ2-2; D: TRBD1; size: once; length: 15
CDR3: CASSFDRADQPQHF; DNA: TGTGCCAGCAGTTTCGACAGGGCAGATCAGCCCCAGCATTTT; V: TRBV7-8; J: TRBJ1-5; D: TRBD1; size: once; length: 14
CDR3: CASSIGSAGTGSTGELFF; DNA: TGTGCCAGTAGTATCGGCTCGGCGGGGACAGGTAGCACCGGGGAGCTGTTTTTT; V: TRBV19; J: TRBJ2-2; D: TRBD1; size: NA; length: 18
CDR3: CASSQGTQETQYF; DNA: TGTGCCAGCAGCCAGGGGACCCAAGAGACCCAGTACTTC; V: TRBV5-4; J: TRBJ2-5; D: NA; size: NA; length: 13
CDR3: CAISDPGVSYGYTF; DNA: TGTGCCATCAGTGATCCAGGGGTTTCCTATGGCTACACCTTC; V: TRBV10-3; J: TRBJ1-2; D: NA; size: NA; length: 14
CDR3: CASNPRQGSSYNEQFF; DNA: TGTGCCAGCAATCCTAGACAGGGTAGCTCCTACAATGAGCAGTTCTTC; V: TRBV7-8; J: TRBJ2-1; D: TRBD1; size: NA; length: 16
CDR3: CASSPSSLGGSGNTIYF; DNA: TGTGCCAGCTCACCTTCATCTCTCGGGGGCTCTGGAAACACCATATATTTT; V: TRBV18; J: TRBJ1-3; D: NA; size: NA; length: 17
CDR3: CAWSAVTDTQYF; DNA: TGTGCCTGGAGTGCCGTCACAGATACGCAGTATTTT; V: TRBV30; J: TRBJ2-3; D: NA; size: NA; length: 12
CDR3: CASSSQGAVETQYF; DNA: TGTGCCAGCAGCTCACAGGGGGCGGTGGAGACCCAGTACTTC; V: TRBV11-2; J: TRBJ2-5; D: TRBD1; size: NA; length: 14
CDR3: CASSYRDISQETQYF; DNA: TGTGCCAGCAGTTACCGGGACATTTCCCAAGAGACCCAGTACTTC; V: TRBV6-5; J: TRBJ2-5; D: NA; size: NA; length: 15
CDR3: CASRGSGNTGELFF; DNA: TGTGCCAGCAGAGGTAGCGGGAACACCGGGGAGCTGTTTTTT; V: TRBV2; J: TRBJ2-2; D: NA; size: NA; length: 14
CDR3: CASTGQGRETQYF; DNA: TGTGCCAGCACTGGACAGGGCAGAGAGACCCAGTACTTC; V: TRBV6-1; J: TRBJ2-5; D: TRBD1; size: NA; length: 13
CDR3: CASRTGGANYGYTF; DNA: TGTGCCAGCAGAACAGGGGGGGCTAACTATGGCTACACCTTC; V: TRBV28; J: TRBJ1-2; D: TRBD1; size: NA; length: 14
CDR3: CASSTRTSGSRDTQYF; DNA: TGTGCCAGTAGTACACGGACTAGCGGGAGCAGAGATACGCAGTATTTT; V: TRBV19; J: TRBJ2-3; D: TRBD2; size: NA; length: 16
CDR3: CASSPYTGQETQYF; DNA: TGCGCCAGCAGCCCCTATACGGGGCAAGAGACCCAGTACTTC; V: TRBV5-1; J: TRBJ2-5; D: NA; size: NA; length: 14
CDR3: CASSASSKNIQYF; DNA: TGTGCCAGCAGTGCCTCTTCCAAAAACATTCAGTACTTC; V: TRBV2; J: TRBJ2-4; D: NA; size: NA; length: 13
CDR3: CASRGGEANTEAFF; DNA: TGTGCCAGCAGGGGGGGGGAAGCGAACACTGAAGCTTTCTTT; V: TRBV27; J: TRBJ1-1; D: NA; size: NA; length: 14
CDR3: CASKPGLAGNYGYTF; DNA: TGTGCCAGCAAGCCCGGTCTGGCAGGGAACTATGGCTACACCTTC; V: TRBV6-4; J: TRBJ1-2; D: NA; size: NA; length: 15
CDR3: CASSVNSGNTIYF; DNA: TGTGCCAGCAGTGTCAACTCTGGAAACACCATATATTTT; V: TRBV6-4; J: TRBJ1-3; D: NA; size: NA; length: 13
CDR3: CASSDRDRVNEQFF; DNA: TGTGCCAGCAGCGACCGGGACAGGGTGAATGAGCAGTTCTTC; V: TRBV9; J: TRBJ2-1; D: TRBD1; size: NA; length: 14
CDR3: CASSPGLAAYEQYF; DNA: TGTGCCAGCAGCCCAGGACTAGCAGCCTACGAGCAGTACTTC; V: TRBV5-4; J: TRBJ2-7; D: TRBD2; size: once; length: 14
CDR3: CASSLDGRDTEAFF; DNA: TGTGCCAGCAGCTTGGACGGGAGGGACACTGAAGCTTTCTTT; V: TRBV6-1; J: TRBJ1-1; D: NA; size: few; length: 14
CDR3: CASSLGTSGRTELFF; DNA: TGTGCCAGCAGTTTAGGGACTAGCGGGAGGACGGAGCTGTTTTTT; V: TRBV27; J: TRBJ2-2; D: TRBD2; size: NA; length: 15
CDR3: CASSEGRQGPNYGYTF; DNA: TGTGCCAGCAGTGAAGGGCGACAGGGGCCTAACTATGGCTACACCTTC; V: TRBV6-1; J: TRBJ1-2; D: TRBD1; size: few; length: 16
CDR3: CASSRDSSYNEQFF; DNA: TGTGCCAGCTCGCGAGACTCCTCCTACAATGAGCAGTTCTTC; V: TRBV18; J: TRBJ2-1; D: NA; size: NA; length: 14
CDR3: CASSASGYQETQYF; DNA: TGTGCCAGCAGCGCTAGCGGGTACCAAGAGACCCAGTACTTC; V: TRBV9; J: TRBJ2-5; D: TRBD2; size: NA; length: 14
CDR3: CASSDRQGFGEAFF; DNA: TGTGCCAGCAGTGACAGACAGGGATTTGGTGAAGCTTTCTTT; V: TRBV6-1; J: TRBJ1-1; D: TRBD1; size: NA; length: 14
CDR3: CASNPGNRGSTEAFF; DNA: TGTGCCAGCAACCCCGGTAATAGGGGGAGCACTGAAGCTTTCTTT; V: TRBV27; J: TRBJ1-1; D: NA; size: NA; length: 15
CDR3: CASNYQDTQYF; DNA: TGTGCCAGCAACTACCAAGATACGCAGTATTTT; V: TRBV2; J: TRBJ2-3; D: NA; size: few; length: 11
CDR3: CASSPPGLADIEQFF; DNA: TGTGCCAGCAGTCCCCCGGGACTAGCGGACATAGAGCAGTTCTTC; V: TRBV27; J: TRBJ2-1; D: TRBD2; size: NA; length: 15
CDR3: CASSLFDRGGEQYF; DNA: TGTGCCAGCAGTTTATTTGACAGGGGCGGCGAGCAGTACTTC; V: TRBV27; J: TRBJ2-7; D: TRBD1; size: NA; length: 14
CDR3: CASNGISVQETQYF; DNA: TGTGCCAGCAACGGGATAAGCGTTCAGGAGACCCAGTACTTC; V: TRBV5-6; J: TRBJ2-5; D: NA; size: NA; length: 14
CDR3: CASATSGENNEQFF; DNA: TGTGCCAGCGCAACTAGCGGGGAAAACAATGAGCAGTTCTTC; V: TRBV7-3; J: TRBJ2-1; D: TRBD2; size: NA; length: 14
CDR3: CASSYSRTGDQPQHF; DNA: TGTGCCAGCAGTTACTCGAGGACAGGGGATCAGCCCCAGCATTTT; V: TRBV6-5; J: TRBJ1-5; D: TRBD1; size: NA; length: 15
CDR3: CAWSVFRRDRSAKGGTGELFF; DNA: TGTGCCTGGAGTGTATTCCGACGGGACAGGAGTGCGAAAGGGGGCACCGGGGAGCTGTTTTTT; V: TRBV30; J: TRBJ2-2; D: TRBD1; size: NA; length: 21
CDR3: CASSLVGGRVNNEQFF; DNA: TGTGCCAGCAGCTTGGTTGGGGGGAGGGTAAACAATGAGCAGTTCTTC; V: TRBV5-6; J: TRBJ2-1; D: TRBD2; size: NA; length: 16